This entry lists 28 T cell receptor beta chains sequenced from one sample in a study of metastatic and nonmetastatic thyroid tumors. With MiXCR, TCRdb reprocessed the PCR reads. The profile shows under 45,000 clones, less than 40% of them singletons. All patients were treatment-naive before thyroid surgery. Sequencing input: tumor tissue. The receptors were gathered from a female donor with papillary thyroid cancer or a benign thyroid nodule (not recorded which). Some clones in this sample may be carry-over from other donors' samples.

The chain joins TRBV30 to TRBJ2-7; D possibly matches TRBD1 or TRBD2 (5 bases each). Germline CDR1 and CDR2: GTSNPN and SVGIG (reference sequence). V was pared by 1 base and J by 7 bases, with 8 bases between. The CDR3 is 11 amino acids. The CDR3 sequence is CAWSGGREQYF. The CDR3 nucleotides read TGTGCCTGGAGTGGGGGGAGAGAGCAGTACTTC.

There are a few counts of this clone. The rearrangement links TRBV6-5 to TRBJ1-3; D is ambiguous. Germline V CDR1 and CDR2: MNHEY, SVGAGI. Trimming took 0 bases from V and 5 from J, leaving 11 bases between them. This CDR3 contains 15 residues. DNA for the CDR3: TGTGCCAGCAGTTACTCACGGGGATCTAGAAACACCATATATTTT. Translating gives CASSYSRGSRNTIYF.

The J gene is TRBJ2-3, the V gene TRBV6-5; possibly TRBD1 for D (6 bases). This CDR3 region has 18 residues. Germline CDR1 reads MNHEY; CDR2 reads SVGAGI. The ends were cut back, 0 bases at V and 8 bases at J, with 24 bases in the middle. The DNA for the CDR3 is TGTGCCAGCAGTTACTCGACCCCCGGGCATCACTTAGGGGGTACGCAGTATTTT. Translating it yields CASSYSTPGHHLGGTQYF.

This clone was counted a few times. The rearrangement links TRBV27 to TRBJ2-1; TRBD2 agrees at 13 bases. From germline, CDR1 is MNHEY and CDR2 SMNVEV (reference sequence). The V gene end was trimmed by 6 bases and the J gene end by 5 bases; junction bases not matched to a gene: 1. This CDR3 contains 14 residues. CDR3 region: CASRGLAGNNEQFF. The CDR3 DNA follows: TGTGCCAGCAGGGGACTAGCGGGGAACAATGAGCAGTTCTTC.

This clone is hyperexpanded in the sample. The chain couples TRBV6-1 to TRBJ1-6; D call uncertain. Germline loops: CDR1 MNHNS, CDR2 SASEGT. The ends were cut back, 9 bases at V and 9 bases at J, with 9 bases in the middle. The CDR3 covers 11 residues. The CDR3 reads CASLEGSPLHF. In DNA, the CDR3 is TGTGCCAGTCTGGAAGGTTCACCCCTCCACTTT.

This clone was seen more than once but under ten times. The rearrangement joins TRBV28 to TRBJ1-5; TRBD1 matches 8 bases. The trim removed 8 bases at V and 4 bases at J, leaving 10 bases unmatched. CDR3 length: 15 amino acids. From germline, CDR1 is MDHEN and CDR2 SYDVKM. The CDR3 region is CASADRGIRNQPQHF. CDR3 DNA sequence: TGTGCCAGCGCAGACAGGGGAATTCGAAATCAGCCCCAGCATTTT. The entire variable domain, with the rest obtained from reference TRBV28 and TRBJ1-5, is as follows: DVKVTQSSRYLVKRTGEKVFLECVQDMDHENMFWYRQDPGLGLRLIYFSYDVKMKEKGDIPEGYSVSREKKERFSLILESASTNQTSMYLCASADRGIRNQPQHFGDGTRLSIL.

CDR3 coding DNA: TGTGCCAGCAGTGGAAGCTCTAGCGGGGAGGGCGAAAAACTGTTTTTT. It codes for CASSGSSSGEGEKLFF. The V call is TRBV6-1, the J call TRBJ1-4; no firm D call. CDR3 length equals 16 residues. CDR1 MNHNS and CDR2 SASEGT come from the germline V gene. Deletions cut 4 bases from V and 8 bases from J, with 20 bases between.

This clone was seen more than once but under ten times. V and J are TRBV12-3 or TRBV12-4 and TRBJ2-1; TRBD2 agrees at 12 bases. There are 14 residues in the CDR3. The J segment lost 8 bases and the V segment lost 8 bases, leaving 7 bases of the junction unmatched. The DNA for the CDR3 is TGTGCCAGCCAGACTAGCGGGGGTGCGGATGAGCAGTTCTTC. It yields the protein CASQTSGGADEQFF.

CDR3 region: CAVSSGLYNEQFF. The DNA for the CDR3 is TGTGCCGTCTCTAGCGGACTTTACAATGAGCAGTTCTTC. The V call is TRBV6-1, the J call TRBJ2-1; 7 nucleotides align to TRBD2. The germline V gene encodes CDR1 MNHNS and CDR2 SASEGT. V shed 11 bases and J 4 bases; nucleotides not matched to a gene: 8. The length of the CDR3 is 13 residues.

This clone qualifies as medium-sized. The CDR3 loop reads CSARSGSDYEQYF. Written as DNA, the CDR3 is TGCAGTGCTAGATCCGGGAGTGACTACGAGCAGTACTTC. The chain joins TRBV20-1 to TRBJ2-7, with a tentative D call TRBD2 (6 bases). The CDR3 loop spans 13 amino acids. Germline-derived CDR1 and CDR2 are DFQATT and SNEGSKA (reference sequence). V lost 2 bases and J lost 3, with 11 bases in between.

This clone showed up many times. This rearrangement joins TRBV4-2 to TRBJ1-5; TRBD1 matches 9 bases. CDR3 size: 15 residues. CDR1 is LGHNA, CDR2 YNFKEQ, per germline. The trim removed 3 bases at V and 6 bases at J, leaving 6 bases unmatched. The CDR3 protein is CASSQGDREGQPQHF. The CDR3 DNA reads TGTGCCAGCAGCCAGGGGGACAGGGAGGGTCAGCCCCAGCATTTT.

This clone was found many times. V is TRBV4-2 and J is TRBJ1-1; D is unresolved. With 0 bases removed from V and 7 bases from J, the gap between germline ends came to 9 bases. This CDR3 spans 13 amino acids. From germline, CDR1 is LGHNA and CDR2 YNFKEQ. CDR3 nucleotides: TGTGCCAGCAGCCAAGATGGGTGGGTTGAAGCTTTCTTT. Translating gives CASSQDGWVEAFF.

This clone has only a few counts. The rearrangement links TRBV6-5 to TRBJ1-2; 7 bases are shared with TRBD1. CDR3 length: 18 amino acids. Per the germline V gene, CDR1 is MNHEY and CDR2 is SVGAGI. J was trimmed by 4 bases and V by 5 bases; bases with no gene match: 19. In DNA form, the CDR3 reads TGTGCCAGCAGTACAATGCGGGACAGCAGTTTTTCGGGCTATGGCTACACCTTC. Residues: CASSTMRDSSFSGYGYTF.

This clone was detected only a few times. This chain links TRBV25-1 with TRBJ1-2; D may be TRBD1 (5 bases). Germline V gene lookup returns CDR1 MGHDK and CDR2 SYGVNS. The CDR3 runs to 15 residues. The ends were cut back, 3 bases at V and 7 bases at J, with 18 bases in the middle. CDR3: CASSEPSGNAPGYTF. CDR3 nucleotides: TGTGCCAGCAGTGAGCCGTCAGGGAACGCTCCTGGCTACACCTTC.

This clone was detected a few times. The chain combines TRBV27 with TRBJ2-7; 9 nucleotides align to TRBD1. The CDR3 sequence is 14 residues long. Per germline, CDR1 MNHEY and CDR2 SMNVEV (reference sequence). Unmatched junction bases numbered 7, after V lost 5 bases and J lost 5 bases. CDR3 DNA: TGTGCCAGCAGTCCCCGGGACAGGGTAGACGAGCAGTACTTC. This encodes CASSPRDRVDEQYF.

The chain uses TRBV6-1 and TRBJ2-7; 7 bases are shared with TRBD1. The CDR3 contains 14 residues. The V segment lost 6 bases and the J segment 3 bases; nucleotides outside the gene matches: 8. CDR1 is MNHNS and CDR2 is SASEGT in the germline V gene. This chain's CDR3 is CASRNRGDSYEQYF. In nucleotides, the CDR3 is TGTGCCAGCAGGAACAGGGGAGATAGCTACGAGCAGTACTTC.

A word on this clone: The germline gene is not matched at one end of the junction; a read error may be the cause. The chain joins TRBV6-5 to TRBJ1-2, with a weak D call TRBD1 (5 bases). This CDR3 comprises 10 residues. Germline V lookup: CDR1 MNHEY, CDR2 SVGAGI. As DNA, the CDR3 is TGTGCCACCTTGCGGGGGGGATTCCACTTC. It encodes CATLRGGFHF.

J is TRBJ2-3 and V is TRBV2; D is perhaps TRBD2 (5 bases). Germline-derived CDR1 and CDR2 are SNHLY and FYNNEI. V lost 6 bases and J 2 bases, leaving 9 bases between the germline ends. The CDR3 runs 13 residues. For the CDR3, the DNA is TGTGCCAGCAGCCAGGAGGACACAGATACGCAGTATTTT. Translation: CASSQEDTDTQYF. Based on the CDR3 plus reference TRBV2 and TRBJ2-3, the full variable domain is EPEVTQTPSHQVTQMGQEVILRCVPISNHLYFYWYRQILGQKVEFLVSFYNNEISEKSEIFDDQFSVERPDGSNFTLKIRSTKLEDSAMYFCASSQEDTDTQYFGPGTRLTVL.

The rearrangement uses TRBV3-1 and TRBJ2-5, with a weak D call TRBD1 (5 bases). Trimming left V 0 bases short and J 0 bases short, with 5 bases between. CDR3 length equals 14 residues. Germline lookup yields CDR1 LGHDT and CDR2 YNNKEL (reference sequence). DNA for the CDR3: TGTGCCAGCAGCCAAGACAGGGACCAAGAGACCCAGTACTTC. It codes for CASSQDRDQETQYF.

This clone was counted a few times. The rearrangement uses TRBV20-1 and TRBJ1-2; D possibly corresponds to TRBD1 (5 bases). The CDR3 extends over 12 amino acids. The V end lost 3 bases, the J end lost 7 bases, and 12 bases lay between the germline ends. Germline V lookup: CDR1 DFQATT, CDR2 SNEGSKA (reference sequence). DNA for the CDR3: TGCAGTGCTAGTTACGGCGACAGTGGCTACACCTTC. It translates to CSASYGDSGYTF.

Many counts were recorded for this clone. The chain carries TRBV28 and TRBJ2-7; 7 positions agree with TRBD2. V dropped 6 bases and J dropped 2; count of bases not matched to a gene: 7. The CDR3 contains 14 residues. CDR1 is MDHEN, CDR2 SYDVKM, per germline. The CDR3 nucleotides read TGTGCCAGCAGGCGGGGGACGGGCCCCTACGAGCAGTACTTC. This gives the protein CASRRGTGPYEQYF.

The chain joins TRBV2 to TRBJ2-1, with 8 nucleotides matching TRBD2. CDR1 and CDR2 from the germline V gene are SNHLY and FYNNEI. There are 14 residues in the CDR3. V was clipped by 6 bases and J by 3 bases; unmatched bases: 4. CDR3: CASRGLADYNEQFF. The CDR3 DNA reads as TGTGCCAGCAGAGGACTAGCTGACTACAATGAGCAGTTCTTC.

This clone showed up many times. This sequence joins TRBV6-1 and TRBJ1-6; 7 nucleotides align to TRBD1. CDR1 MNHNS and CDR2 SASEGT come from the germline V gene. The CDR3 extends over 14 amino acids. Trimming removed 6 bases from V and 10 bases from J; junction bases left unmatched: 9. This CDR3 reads CASRGTVQHSPLHF. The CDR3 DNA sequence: TGTGCCAGCAGGGGGACAGTGCAGCACTCACCCCTCCACTTT.

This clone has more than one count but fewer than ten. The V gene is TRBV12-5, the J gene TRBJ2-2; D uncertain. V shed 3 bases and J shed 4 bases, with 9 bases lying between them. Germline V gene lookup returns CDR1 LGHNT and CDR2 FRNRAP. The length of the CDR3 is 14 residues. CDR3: CASGFVRITGELFF. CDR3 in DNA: TGTGCTAGTGGTTTTGTCCGTATCACCGGGGAGCTGTTTTTT.

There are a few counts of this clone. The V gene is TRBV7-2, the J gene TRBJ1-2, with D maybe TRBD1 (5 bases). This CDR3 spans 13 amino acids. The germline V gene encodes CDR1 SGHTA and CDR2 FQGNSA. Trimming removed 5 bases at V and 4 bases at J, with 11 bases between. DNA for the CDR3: TGTGCCAGCAGCGGTTCAGGGACCTATGGCTACACCTTC. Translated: CASSGSGTYGYTF.

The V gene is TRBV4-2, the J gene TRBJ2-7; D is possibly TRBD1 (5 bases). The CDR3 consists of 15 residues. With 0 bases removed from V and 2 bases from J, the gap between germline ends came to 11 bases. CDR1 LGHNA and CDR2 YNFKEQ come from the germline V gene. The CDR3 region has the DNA TGTGCCAGCAGCCAAGATCGCGGACATGCCTACGAGCAGTACTTC. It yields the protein CASSQDRGHAYEQYF.

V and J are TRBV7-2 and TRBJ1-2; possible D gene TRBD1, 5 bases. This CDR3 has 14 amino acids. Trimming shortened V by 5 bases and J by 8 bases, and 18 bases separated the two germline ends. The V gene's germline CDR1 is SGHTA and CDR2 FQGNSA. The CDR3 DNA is TGTGCCAGCAGCACGGGACCGCGGTCTTTCGGCTACACCTTC. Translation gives CASSTGPRSFGYTF.

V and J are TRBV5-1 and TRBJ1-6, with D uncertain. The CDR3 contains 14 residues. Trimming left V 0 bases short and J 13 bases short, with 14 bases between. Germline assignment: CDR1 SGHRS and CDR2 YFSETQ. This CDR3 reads CASSLDTGGGPLHF. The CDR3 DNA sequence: TGCGCCAGCAGCTTGGACACTGGCGGAGGGCCCCTCCACTTT.